This T cell receptor beta chain is drawn from a study of blood T cell repertoires in COVID-19. Study-level information: Samples representing acute and convalescent COVID-19 were sourced from the United States, Italy and Spain. The analysed material was cDNA or gDNA that came from T cells, B-cell-depleted T cells, or PBMCs.

As handled by the study authors: Counts of nucleated cells, estimated from reference gene primer amplification, were obtained. TCRdb's copy holds only in-frame clones and misses some; the assay was immunoSEQ multiplex PCR. For V, J and clone size, that table is used; D and trimming come from the DNA. The sample yields some 77,000 clones, roughly 89% seen once. Trimming took 4 bases from V and 7 from J; bases not matched to a gene: 4. The length of the CDR3 is 15 residues. CDR1 is MNHNS, CDR2 SASEGT, per germline. This clone was seen only once. The genes are TRBV6-1 and TRBJ2-1, with TRBD2 matching over 13 bases. The sequenced sample consisted of peripheral blood. This TCR derives from a young man with acute or convalescent COVID-19. The CDR3 bases are TGTGCCAGCAGTGGGACTAGCGGGAGCAATAATGAGCAGTTCTTC. Translating it yields CASSGTSGSNNEQFF.